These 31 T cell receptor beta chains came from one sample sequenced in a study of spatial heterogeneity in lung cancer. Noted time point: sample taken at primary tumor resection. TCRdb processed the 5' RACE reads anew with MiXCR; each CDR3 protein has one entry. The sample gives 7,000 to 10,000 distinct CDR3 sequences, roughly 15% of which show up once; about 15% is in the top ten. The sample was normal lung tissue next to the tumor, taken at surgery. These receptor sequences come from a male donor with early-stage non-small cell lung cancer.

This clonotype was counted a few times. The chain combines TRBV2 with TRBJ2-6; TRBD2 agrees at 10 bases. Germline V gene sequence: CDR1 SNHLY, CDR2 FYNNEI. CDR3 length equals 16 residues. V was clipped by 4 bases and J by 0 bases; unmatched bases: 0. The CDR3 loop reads CASSASGSSGANVLTF. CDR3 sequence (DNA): TGTGCCAGCAGTGCTAGCGGGAGCTCTGGGGCCAACGTCCTGACTTTC. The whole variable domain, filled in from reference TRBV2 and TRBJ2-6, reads EPEVTQTPSHQVTQMGQEVILRCVPISNHLYFYWYRQILGQKVEFLVSFYNNEISEKSEIFDDQFSVERPDGSNFTLKIRSTKLEDSAMYFCASSASGSSGANVLTFGAGSRLTVL.

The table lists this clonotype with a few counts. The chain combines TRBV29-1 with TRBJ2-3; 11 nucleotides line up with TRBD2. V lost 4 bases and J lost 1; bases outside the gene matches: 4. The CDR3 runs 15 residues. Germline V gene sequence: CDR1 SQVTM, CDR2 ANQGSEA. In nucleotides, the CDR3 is TGCAGCGTTGGGGGGACTAGCGGACGCACAGATACGCAGTATTTT. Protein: CSVGGTSGRTDTQYF.

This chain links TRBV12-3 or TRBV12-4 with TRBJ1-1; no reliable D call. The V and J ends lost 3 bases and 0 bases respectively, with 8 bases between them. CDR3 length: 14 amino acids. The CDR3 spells CASSFQAMNTEAFF. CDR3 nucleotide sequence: TGTGCCAGCAGTTTCCAGGCGATGAACACTGAAGCTTTCTTT.

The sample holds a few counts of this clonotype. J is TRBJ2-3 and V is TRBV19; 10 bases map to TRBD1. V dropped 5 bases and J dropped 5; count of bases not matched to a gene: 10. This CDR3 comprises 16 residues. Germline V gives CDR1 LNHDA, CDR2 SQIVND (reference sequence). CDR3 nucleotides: TGTGCCAGTAGTTTTCTCGGGACAGGGGCGGAAGATACGCAGTATTTT. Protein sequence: CASSFLGTGAEDTQYF.

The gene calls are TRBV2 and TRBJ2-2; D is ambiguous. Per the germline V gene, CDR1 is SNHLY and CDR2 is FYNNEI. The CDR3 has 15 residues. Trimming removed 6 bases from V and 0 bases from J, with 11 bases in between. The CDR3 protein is CASRYSDANTGELFF. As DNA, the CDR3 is TGTGCCAGCAGATACAGTGACGCGAACACCGGGGAGCTGTTTTTT.

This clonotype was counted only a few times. CDR3: CASSFDTGNTIYF. CDR3 nucleotide sequence: TGTGCCAGCAGCTTCGACACTGGAAACACCATATATTTT. The chain combines TRBV11-2 with TRBJ1-3; D not resolved. The germline gives CDR1 SGHAT, CDR2 FQNNGV. CDR3 size: 13 residues. Trimming stripped 3 bases from V and 2 bases from J, with 5 bases between.

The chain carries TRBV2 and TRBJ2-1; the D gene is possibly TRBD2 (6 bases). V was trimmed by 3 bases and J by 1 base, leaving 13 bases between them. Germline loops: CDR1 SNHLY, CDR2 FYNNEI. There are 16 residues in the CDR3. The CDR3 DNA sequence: TGTGCCAGCAGTGAGTTCGCGGGATCGTCCTACAATGAGCAGTTCTTC. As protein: CASSEFAGSSYNEQFF.

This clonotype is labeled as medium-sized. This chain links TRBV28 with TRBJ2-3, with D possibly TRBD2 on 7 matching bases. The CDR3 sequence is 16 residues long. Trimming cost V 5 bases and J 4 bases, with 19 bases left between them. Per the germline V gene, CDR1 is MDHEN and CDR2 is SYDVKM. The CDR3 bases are TGTGCCAGCAGTCCGGGGGGCGCGGGTCGTGCAGATACGCAGTATTTT. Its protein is CASSPGGAGRADTQYF. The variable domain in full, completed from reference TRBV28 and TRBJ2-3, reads DVKVTQSSRYLVKRTGEKVFLECVQDMDHENMFWYRQDPGLGLRLIYFSYDVKMKEKGDIPEGYSVSREKKERFSLILESASTNQTSMYLCASSPGGAGRADTQYFGPGTRLTVL.

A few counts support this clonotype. The CDR3 loop reads CSANPLAGGPEQTQYF. The DNA of the CDR3 is TGCAGTGCAAACCCCCTAGCGGGAGGGCCGGAGCAGACCCAGTACTTC. The rearrangement joins TRBV20-1 to TRBJ2-5; TRBD2 matches 12 bases. After removal of 6 bases from V and 6 bases from J, the junction contained 14 bases not matched to a gene. The CDR3 spans 16 residues. Germline V gene lookup returns CDR1 DFQATT and CDR2 SNEGSKA (reference sequence).

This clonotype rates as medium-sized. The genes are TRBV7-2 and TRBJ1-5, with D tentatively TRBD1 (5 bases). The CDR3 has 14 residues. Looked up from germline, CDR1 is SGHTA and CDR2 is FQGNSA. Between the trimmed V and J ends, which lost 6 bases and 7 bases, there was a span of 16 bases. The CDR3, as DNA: TGTGCCAGCAGTCAGGGACGGCCCGAACAGCCCCAGCATTTT. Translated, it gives CASSQGRPEQPQHF.

CDR3 nucleotides: TGTGCCAGCAGCTTAGCATCAAGGAACAGGGAAGCTTTCTTT. It codes for CASSLASRNREAFF. The V gene is TRBV7-2, the J gene TRBJ1-1; D might be TRBD1 (5 bases). This CDR3 has 14 amino acids. Germline CDR1 SGHTA, CDR2 FQGNSA. V was trimmed by 0 bases and J by 8 bases, leaving 13 bases between them.

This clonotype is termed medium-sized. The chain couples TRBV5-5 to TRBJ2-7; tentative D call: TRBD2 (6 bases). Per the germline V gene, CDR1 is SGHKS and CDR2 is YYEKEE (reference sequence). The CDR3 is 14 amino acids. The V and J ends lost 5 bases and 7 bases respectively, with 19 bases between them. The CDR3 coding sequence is TGTGCCAGCAGTCCGGGACTGGCAGGTCGGGAGCAGTACTTC. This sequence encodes CASSPGLAGREQYF.

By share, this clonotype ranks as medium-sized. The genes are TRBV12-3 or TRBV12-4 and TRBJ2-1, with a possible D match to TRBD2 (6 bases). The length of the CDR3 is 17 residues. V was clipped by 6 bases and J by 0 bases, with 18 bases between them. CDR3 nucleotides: TGTGCCAGCAGCCCGGGACTTACCTCCGCCTCCTACAATGAGCAGTTCTTC. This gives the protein CASSPGLTSASYNEQFF.

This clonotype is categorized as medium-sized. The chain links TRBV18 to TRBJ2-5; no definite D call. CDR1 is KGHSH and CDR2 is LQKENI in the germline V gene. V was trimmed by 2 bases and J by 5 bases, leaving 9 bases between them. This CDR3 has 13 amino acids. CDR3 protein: CASSPGLSETQYF. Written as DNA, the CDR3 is TGTGCCAGCTCACCAGGCCTGAGTGAGACCCAGTACTTC.

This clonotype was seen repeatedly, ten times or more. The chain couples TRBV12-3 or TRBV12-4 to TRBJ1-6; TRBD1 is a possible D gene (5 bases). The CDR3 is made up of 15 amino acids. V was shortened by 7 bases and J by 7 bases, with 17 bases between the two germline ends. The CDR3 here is CASTLGDGRNSPLHF. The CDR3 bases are TGTGCCAGCACCCTAGGGGACGGAAGGAATTCACCCCTCCACTTT.

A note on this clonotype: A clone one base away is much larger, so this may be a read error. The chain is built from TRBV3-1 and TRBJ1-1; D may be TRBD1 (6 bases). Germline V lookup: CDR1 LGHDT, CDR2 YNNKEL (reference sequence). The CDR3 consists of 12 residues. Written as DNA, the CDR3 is TGTGTCACCCAGGGGCAAAACACTGAAGCTTTCTTT. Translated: CVTQGQNTEAFF.

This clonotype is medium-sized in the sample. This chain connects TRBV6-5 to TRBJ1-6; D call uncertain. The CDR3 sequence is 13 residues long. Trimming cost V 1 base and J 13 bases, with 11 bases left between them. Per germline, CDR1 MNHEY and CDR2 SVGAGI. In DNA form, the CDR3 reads TGTGCCAGCAGTTACTTACTAGAGTGGCCCCTCCACTTT. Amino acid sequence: CASSYLLEWPLHF.

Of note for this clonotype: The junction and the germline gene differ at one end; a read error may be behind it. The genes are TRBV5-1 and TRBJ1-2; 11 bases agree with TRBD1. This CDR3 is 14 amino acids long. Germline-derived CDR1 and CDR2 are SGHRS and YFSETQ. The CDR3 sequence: CVSSVGQGAYGYTF. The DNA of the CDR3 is TGCGTCAGCAGCGTAGGACAGGGGGCGTACGGCTACACCTTC. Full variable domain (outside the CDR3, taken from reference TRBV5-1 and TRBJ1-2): KAGVTQTPRYLIKTRGQQVTLSCSPISGHRSVSWYQQTPGQGLQFLFEYFSETQRNKGNFPGRFSGRQFSNSRSEMNVSTLELGDSALYLCVSSVGQGAYGYTFGSGTRLTVV.

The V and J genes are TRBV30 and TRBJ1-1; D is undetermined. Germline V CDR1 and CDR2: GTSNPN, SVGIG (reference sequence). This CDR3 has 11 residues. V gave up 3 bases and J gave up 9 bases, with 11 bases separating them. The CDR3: CAWRPAGQAFF. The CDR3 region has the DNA TGTGCCTGGAGGCCGGCAGGCCAAGCTTTCTTT. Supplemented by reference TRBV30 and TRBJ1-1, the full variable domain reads SQTIHQWPATLVQPVGSPLSLECTVEGTSNPNLYWYRQAAGRGLQLLFYSVGIGQISSEVPQNLSASRPQDRQFILSSKKLLLSDSGFYLCAWRPAGQAFFGQGTRLTVV.

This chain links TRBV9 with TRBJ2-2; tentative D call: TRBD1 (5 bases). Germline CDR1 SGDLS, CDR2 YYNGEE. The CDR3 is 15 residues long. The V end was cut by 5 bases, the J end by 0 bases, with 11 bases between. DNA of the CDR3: TGTGCCAGCAGTAAGACAGATTCGAACACCGGGGAGCTGTTTTTT. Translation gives CASSKTDSNTGELFF.

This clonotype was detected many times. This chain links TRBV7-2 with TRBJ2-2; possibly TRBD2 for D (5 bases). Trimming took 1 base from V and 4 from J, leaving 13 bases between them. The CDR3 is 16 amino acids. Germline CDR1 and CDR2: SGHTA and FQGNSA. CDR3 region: CASSLVRPGGTGELFF. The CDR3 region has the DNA TGTGCCAGCAGCTTAGTTCGGCCAGGAGGCACCGGGGAGCTGTTTTTT.

The CDR3 coding sequence is TGCAGTGCTAGATCCGACTTTTGGAATGAGCAGTTCTTC. Residues: CSARSDFWNEQFF. The rearrangement uses TRBV20-1 and TRBJ2-1; D ambiguous. From germline, CDR1 is DFQATT and CDR2 SNEGSKA (reference sequence). The CDR3 extends over 13 amino acids. V lost 2 bases to trimming and J lost 7 bases, with 12 bases between them.

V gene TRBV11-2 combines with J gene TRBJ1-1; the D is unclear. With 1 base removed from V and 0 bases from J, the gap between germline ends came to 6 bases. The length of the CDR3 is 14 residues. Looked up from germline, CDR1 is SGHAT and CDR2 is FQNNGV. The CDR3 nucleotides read TGTGCCAGCAGCTTAGTTTCCCTGAACACTGAAGCTTTCTTT. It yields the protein CASSLVSLNTEAFF. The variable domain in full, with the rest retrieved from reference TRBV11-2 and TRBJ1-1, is EAGVAQSPRYKIIEKRQSVAFWCNPISGHATLYWYQQILGQGPKLLIQFQNNGVVDDSQLPKDRFSAERLKGVDSTLKIQPAKLEDSAVYLCASSLVSLNTEAFFGQGTRLTVV.

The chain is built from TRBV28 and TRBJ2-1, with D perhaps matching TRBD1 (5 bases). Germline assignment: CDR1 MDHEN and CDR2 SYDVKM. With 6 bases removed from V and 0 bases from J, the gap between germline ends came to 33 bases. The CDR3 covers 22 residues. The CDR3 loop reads CASSLRQGSTDQPNRSYNEQFF. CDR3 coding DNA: TGTGCCAGCAGCCTTCGCCAAGGGTCGACAGACCAGCCGAATCGCTCCTACAATGAGCAGTTCTTC.

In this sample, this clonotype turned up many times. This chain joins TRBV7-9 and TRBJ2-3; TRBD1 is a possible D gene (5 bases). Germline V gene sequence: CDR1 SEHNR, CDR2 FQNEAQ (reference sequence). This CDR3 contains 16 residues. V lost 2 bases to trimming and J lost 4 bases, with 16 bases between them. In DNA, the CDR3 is TGTGCCAGCAGCTTAAAAAGGGGTGTGATCTCAGATACGCAGTATTTT. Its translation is CASSLKRGVISDTQYF.

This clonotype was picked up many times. The CDR3: CASSTGTGGNEAFF. As DNA, the CDR3 is TGTGCCAGCTCGACCGGGACAGGGGGCAATGAAGCTTTCTTT. This chain uses TRBV18 with TRBJ1-1; 12 nucleotides align to TRBD1. V shed 6 bases and J 7 bases; nucleotides not matched to a gene: 6. The CDR3 has 14 amino acids. Germline lookup yields CDR1 KGHSH and CDR2 LQKENI.

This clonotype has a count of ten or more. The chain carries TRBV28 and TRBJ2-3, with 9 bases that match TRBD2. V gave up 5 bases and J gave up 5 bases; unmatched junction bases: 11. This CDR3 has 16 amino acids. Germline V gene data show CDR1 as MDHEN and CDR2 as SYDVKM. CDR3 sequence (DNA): TGTGCCAGCAGTGGGACTTGGCGGGGGGGACGAGATACGCAGTATTTT. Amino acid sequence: CASSGTWRGGRDTQYF.

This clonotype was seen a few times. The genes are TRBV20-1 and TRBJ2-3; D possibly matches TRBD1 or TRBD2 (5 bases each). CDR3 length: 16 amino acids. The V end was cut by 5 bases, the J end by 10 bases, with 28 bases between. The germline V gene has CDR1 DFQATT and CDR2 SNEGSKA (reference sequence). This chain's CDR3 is CSAGSNGANVIRAQYF. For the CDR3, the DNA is TGCAGTGCTGGATCCAACGGGGCAAACGTTATCAGGGCGCAGTATTTT.

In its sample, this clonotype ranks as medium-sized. CDR3: CASSLDRVAKLFF. The CDR3, as DNA: TGTGCCAGCAGCCTGGACAGGGTGGCGAAACTGTTTTTT. This chain joins TRBV12-3 or TRBV12-4 and TRBJ1-4, with 8 bases aligning to TRBD1. This CDR3 is built from 13 residues. The J segment lost 11 bases and the V segment lost 6 bases, leaving 8 bases of the junction unmatched.

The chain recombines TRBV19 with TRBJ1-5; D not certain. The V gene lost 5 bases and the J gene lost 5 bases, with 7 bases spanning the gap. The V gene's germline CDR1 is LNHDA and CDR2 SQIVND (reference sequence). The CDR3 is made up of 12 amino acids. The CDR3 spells CASSSPYQPQHF. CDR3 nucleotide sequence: TGTGCCAGTAGTTCCCCCTATCAGCCCCAGCATTTT.

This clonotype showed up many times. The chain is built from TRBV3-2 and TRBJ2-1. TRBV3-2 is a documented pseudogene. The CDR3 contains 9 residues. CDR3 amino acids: CASSPIQFF. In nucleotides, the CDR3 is TGTGCCAGCAGTCCAATACAGTTCTTC.